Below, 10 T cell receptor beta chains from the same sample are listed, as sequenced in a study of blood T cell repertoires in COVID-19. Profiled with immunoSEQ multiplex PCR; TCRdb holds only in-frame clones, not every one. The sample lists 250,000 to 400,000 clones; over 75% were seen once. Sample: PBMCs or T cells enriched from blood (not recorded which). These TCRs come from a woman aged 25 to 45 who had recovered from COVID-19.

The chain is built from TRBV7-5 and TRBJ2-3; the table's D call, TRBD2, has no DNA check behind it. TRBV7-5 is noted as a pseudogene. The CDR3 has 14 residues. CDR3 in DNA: TGTGTCAGAAGCTCCGGGGGGCGAACAGATACGCAGTATTTT. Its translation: CVRSSGGRTDTQYF.

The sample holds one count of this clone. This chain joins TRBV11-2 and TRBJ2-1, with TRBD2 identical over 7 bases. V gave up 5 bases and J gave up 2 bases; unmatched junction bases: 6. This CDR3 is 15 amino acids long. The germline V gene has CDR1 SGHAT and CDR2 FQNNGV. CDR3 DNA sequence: TGTGCCAGCAGCGGGGACGGGGGGACCTACAATGAGCAGTTCTTC. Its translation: CASSGDGGTYNEQFF.

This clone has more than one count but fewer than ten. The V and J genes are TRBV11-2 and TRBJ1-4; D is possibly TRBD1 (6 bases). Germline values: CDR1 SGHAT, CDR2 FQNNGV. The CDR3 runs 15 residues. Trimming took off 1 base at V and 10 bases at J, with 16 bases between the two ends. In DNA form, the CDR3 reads TGTGCCAGCAGCTTAGTAGGGGGGGCCCGCGGAAAACTGTTTTTT. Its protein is CASSLVGGARGKLFF.

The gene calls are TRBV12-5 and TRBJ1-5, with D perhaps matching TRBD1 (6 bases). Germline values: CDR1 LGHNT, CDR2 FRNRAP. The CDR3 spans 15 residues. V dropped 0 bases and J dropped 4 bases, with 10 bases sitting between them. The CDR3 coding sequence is TGTGCTAGTGGTTTGGTTACAGGGACGAATCAGCCCCAGCATTTT. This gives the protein CASGLVTGTNQPQHF.

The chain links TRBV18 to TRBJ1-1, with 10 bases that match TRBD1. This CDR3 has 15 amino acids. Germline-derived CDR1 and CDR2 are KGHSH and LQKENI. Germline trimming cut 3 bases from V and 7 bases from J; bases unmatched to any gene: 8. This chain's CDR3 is CASSPGGTGALEAFF. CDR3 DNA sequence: TGTGCCAGCTCACCTGGTGGGACAGGGGCTCTTGAAGCTTTCTTT.

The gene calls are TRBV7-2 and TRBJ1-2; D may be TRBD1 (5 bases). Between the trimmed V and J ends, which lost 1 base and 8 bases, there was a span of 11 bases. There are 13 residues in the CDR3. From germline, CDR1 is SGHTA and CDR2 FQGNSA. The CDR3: CASSLGTTGGYTF. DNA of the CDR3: TGTGCCAGCAGCTTAGGGACAACCGGGGGCTACACCTTC.

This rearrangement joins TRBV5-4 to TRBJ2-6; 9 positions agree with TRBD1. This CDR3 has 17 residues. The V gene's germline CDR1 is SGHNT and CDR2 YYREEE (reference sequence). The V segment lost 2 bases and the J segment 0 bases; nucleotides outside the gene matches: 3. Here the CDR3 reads CASSLTGGLSGANVLTF. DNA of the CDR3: TGTGCCAGCAGCTTAACAGGGGGCCTCTCTGGGGCCAACGTCCTGACTTTC.

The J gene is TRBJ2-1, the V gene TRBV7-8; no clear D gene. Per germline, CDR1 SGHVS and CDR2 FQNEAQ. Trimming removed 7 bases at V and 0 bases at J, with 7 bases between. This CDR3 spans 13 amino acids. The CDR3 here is CASTLPSYNEQFF. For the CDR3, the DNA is TGTGCCAGCACCCTCCCCTCCTACAATGAGCAGTTCTTC. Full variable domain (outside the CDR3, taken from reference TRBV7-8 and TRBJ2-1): GAGVSQSPRYKVAKRGQDVALRCDPISGHVSLFWYQQALGQGPEFLTYFQNEAQLDKSGLPSDRFFAERPEGSVSTLKIQRTQQEDSAVYLCASTLPSYNEQFFGPGTRLTVL.

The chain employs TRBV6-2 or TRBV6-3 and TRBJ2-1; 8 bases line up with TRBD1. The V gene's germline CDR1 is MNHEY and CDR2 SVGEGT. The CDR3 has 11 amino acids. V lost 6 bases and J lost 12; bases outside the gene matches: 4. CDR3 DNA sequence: TGTGCCAGCAGCACCGGGACAGGGCAGTTCTTC. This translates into CASSTGTGQFF.

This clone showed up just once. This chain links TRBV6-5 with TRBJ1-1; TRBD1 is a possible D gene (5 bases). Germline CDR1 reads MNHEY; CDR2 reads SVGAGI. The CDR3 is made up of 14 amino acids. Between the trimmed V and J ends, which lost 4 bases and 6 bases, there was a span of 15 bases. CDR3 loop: CASSFQGIRAEAFF. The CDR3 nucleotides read TGTGCCAGCAGTTTCCAGGGCATTCGGGCTGAAGCTTTCTTT.